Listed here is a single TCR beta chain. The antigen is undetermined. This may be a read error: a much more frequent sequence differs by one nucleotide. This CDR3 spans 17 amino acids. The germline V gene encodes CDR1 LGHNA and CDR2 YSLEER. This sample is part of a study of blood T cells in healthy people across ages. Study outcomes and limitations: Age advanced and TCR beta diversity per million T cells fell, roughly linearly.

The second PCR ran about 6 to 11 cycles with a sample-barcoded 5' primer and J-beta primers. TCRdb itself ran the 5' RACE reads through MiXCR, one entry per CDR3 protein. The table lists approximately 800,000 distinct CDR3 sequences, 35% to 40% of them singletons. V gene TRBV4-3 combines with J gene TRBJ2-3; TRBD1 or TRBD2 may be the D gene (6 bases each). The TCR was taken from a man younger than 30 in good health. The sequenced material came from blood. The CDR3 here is CASRQDWGALNTDTQYF. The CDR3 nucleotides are TGCGCCAGCCGCCAAGATTGGGGGGCGCTTAACACAGATACGCAGTATTTT.